The rows below give T cell receptor beta chains drawn from one sample of a study of OX40 agonist ivuxolimab in advanced cancers. Clones were sequenced by immunoSEQ multiplex PCR, and TCRdb holds only the in-frame ones, with some missing. The sample carries about 58,000 clones, around four fifths recorded once. The specimen comprised CD4+ or CD8+ T cells sorted from blood, sampled in a trial of the OX40 agonist ivuxolimab. All receptors derive from an adult with an advanced solid tumor such as melanoma, head and neck, liver or kidney cancer. The CDR3 runs from the conserved cysteine through the conserved F or W. Fields, in order: V gene, D gene, J gene, clone size, CDR3 protein, CDR3 DNA. A D gene is named only where the DNA matches it firmly. Only some rows state a clone size, as once, few, many or a class for expanded clones.

TRBV6-5	NA	TRBJ2-3	NA	CASSSPSQAGTDTQYF	TGTGCCAGCAGTTCACCTTCGCAGGCGGGCACAGATACGCAGTATTTT
TRBV7-7	TRBD2	TRBJ2-3	once	CASSLVAGAPDTQYF	TGTGCCAGCAGCTTGGTAGCGGGGGCCCCAGATACGCAGTATTTT
TRBV7-6	TRBD2	TRBJ2-3	NA	CASRPLAADTQYF	TGTGCCAGCAGACCCCTAGCGGCAGATACGCAGTATTTT
TRBV5-8	NA	TRBJ2-3	NA	CASSGGSYTDTQYF	TGTGCCAGCAGCGGAGGGTCCTACACAGATACGCAGTATTTT
TRBV11-2	NA	TRBJ1-3	few	CASSFVSGSGNTIYF	TGTGCCAGCAGCTTCGTATCAGGCTCTGGAAACACCATATATTTT
TRBV5-1	NA	TRBJ1-1	few	CASSLGGDVAEAFF	TGCGCCAGCAGCTTGGGAGGGGATGTAGCTGAAGCTTTCTTT
TRBV10-1	TRBD1	TRBJ1-2	NA	CASQGALEDGYTF	TGCGCCAGTCAGGGGGCGCTGGAGGATGGCTACACCTTC
TRBV7-9	NA	TRBJ2-2	few	CASSRLGELFF	TGTGCCAGCAGCCGACTTGGGGAGCTGTTTTTT
TRBV7-6	NA	TRBJ2-1	NA	CASSRAGTYNEQFF	TGTGCCAGCAGTAGGGCCGGAACGTACAATGAGCAGTTCTTC
TRBV13	TRBD2	TRBJ2-7	NA	CASSLGGGGDSYEQYF	TGTGCCAGCAGCTTAGGGGGCGGGGGGGACTCCTACGAGCAGTACTTC
TRBV11-2	NA	TRBJ2-3	NA	CASSSSGRGLAVGDTQYF	TGTGCCAGCAGCTCATCCGGGCGGGGGCTAGCGGTTGGAGATACGCAGTATTTT
TRBV5-6	TRBD1	TRBJ1-5	NA	CASSLQGARSNQPQHF	TGTGCCAGCAGCCTACAGGGGGCGCGTAGCAATCAGCCCCAGCATTTT
TRBV11-1	NA	TRBJ2-5	NA	CASSPGLLETQYF	TGTGCCAGCAGCCCGGGACTGTTGGAGACCCAGTACTTC
TRBV9	NA	TRBJ2-7	NA	CASSVGPSFYEQYF	TGTGCCAGCAGCGTAGGGCCTAGCTTCTACGAGCAGTACTTC
TRBV6-5	TRBD1	TRBJ1-6	NA	CASSPRTGWDSPLHF	TGTGCCAGCAGTCCCCGGACAGGGTGGGATTCACCCCTCCACTTT
TRBV28	NA	TRBJ1-5	NA	CASSSPAGINQPQHF	TGTGCCAGCAGCTCCCCGGCAGGGATCAATCAGCCCCAGCATTTT
TRBV19	TRBD2	TRBJ2-1	NA	CASGHRTSGVGNEQFF	TGTGCCAGTGGACACCGGACTAGCGGGGTGGGAAATGAGCAGTTCTTC
TRBV6-1	NA	TRBJ1-2	NA	CASRSRVAHDGYTF	TGTGCCAGCAGGAGCCGGGTTGCGCATGACGGCTACACCTTC
TRBV27	TRBD2	TRBJ2-7	NA	CASSLHSGGPQYF	TGTGCCAGCAGTTTACATAGCGGGGGGCCCCAGTACTTC
TRBV7-9	NA	TRBJ1-1	NA	CASSRENTEAFF	TGTGCCAGCAGCAGAGAGAACACTGAAGCTTTCTTT
TRBV5-6	NA	TRBJ2-2	NA	CASSGWGAGRTGELFF	TGTGCCAGCAGCGGGTGGGGGGCTGGGCGCACCGGGGAGCTGTTTTTT
TRBV6-1	NA	TRBJ1-5	NA	CASSAGDQLLSRQHF	TGTGCCAGCAGCGCGGGGGACCAGCTCCTTTCCCGCCAGCATTTT
TRBV4-1	NA	TRBJ1-3	NA	CASSQLLPRVAGNTIYF	TGCGCCAGCAGCCAACTACTGCCCAGGGTTGCTGGAAACACCATATATTTT
TRBV7-2	TRBD1	TRBJ1-4	few	CASSMDRVVGANEKLFF	TGTGCCAGCAGCATGGACAGGGTGGTCGGAGCTAATGAAAAACTGTTTTTT
TRBV28	NA	TRBJ1-2	medium-sized	CATSPTNYGYTF	TGTGCCACCAGCCCGACTAACTATGGCTACACCTTC
TRBV6-1	NA	TRBJ1-5	NA	CASTASGANQPQHF	TGTGCCAGCACAGCTTCGGGGGCAAATCAGCCCCAGCATTTT
TRBV29-1	NA	TRBJ1-1	NA	CSVREGKANEAFF	TGCAGCGTTCGAGAGGGGAAAGCGAATGAAGCTTTCTTT
TRBV6-1	NA	TRBJ1-3	NA	CASSVGPTRGNTIYF	TGTGCCAGCAGTGTGGGCCCGACGAGGGGAAACACCATATATTTT
TRBV5-4	NA	TRBJ2-6	NA	CASRPQASGANVLTF	TGTGCCAGCAGGCCCCAGGCCTCTGGGGCCAACGTCCTGACTTTC
TRBV2	NA	TRBJ2-3	NA	CASSERSGTDTQYF	TGTGCCAGCAGTGAAAGGAGCGGAACAGATACGCAGTATTTT
TRBV5-1	TRBD1	TRBJ1-3	NA	CASSEQGQGLNTIYF	TGCGCCAGCAGCGAACAAGGACAGGGTTTAAACACCATATATTTT
TRBV4-2	NA	TRBJ1-6	once	CASSQGGGGSPLHF	TGTGCCAGCAGCCAAGGAGGGGGAGGTTCACCCCTCCACTTT
TRBV7-2	NA	TRBJ2-7	NA	CASSPDGYEQYF	TGTGCCAGCAGCCCGGACGGATACGAGCAGTACTTC
TRBV6-6	NA	TRBJ1-5	NA	CASSTRPGDQPQHF	TGTGCCAGCAGTACTCGGCCAGGCGATCAGCCCCAGCATTTT
TRBV19	TRBD1	TRBJ1-5	NA	CASRAGTGIRQPQHF	TGTGCCAGTAGGGCCGGGACAGGGATTCGTCAGCCCCAGCATTTT
TRBV6-1	TRBD1	TRBJ2-3	NA	CASSRQGAADTQYF	TGTGCCAGCAGTCGACAGGGAGCGGCAGATACGCAGTATTTT
TRBV4-1	NA	TRBJ1-5	NA	CASSQELSNQPQHF	TGCGCCAGCAGCCAAGAACTGAGCAATCAGCCCCAGCATTTT
TRBV6-1	TRBD1	TRBJ1-1	NA	CASTDWTGRREAFF	TGTGCCAGCACCGATTGGACAGGGCGCAGAGAAGCTTTCTTT
TRBV28	NA	TRBJ1-6	NA	CASSFGGSSYNSPLHF	TGTGCCAGCAGTTTCGGCGGGAGCTCCTATAATTCACCCCTCCACTTT
TRBV5-1	NA	TRBJ2-3	NA	CASSIGSSTDTQYF	TGCGCCAGCAGCATCGGGTCGTCCACAGATACGCAGTATTTT
TRBV5-1	NA	TRBJ2-7	few	CASSLAVPPYEQYF	TGCGCCAGCAGCTTGGCCGTGCCACCCTACGAGCAGTACTTC
TRBV5-6	NA	TRBJ2-7	NA	CASSLGQVFYEQYF	TGTGCCAGCAGCTTGGGACAGGTGTTCTACGAGCAGTACTTC